The 5 T cell receptor beta chains presented below share a single source sample, sequenced in a study of T cells after yellow fever vaccination. TCRdb redid the calling of the 5' RACE reads with MiXCR, one entry per CDR3 protein. The table records some 600,000 distinct CDR3 sequences, roughly an eighth of them present only once. Source: PBMCs, taken on the day of the yellow fever booster vaccination. Every receptor here comes from a young man who received the YFV17D yellow fever vaccine.

This clonotype was detected only a few times. The chain carries TRBV7-3 and TRBJ2-3; D assignment may be TRBD1 or TRBD2 (6 bases each). This CDR3 contains 16 residues. Germline CDR1 is SGHTA and CDR2 is FQGTGA. Trimming shortened V by 2 bases and J by 0 bases, and 12 bases separated the two germline ends. The CDR3 spells CASSLFWGASTDTQYF. CDR3 sequence (DNA): TGTGCCAGCAGCTTATTTTGGGGGGCTAGCACAGATACGCAGTATTTT.

J is TRBJ2-7 and V is TRBV7-3; TRBD2 matches at 10 bases. CDR1 is SGHTA and CDR2 is FQGTGA in the germline V gene. The CDR3 extends over 13 amino acids. With 4 bases clipped from V and 6 bases from J, the junction kept 3 bases outside the gene matches. CDR3 residues: CASSSSGRSEQYF. In DNA form, the CDR3 reads TGTGCCAGCAGCTCTAGCGGGAGAAGCGAGCAGTACTTC.

This clonotype showed up just a few times. The chain links TRBV11-2 to TRBJ1-1, with no clear D. This CDR3 comprises 13 residues. The V gene lost 2 bases and the J gene lost 6 bases, with 10 bases spanning the gap. Germline lookup yields CDR1 SGHAT and CDR2 FQNNGV. The CDR3 here is CASSLLGSAEAFF. DNA of the CDR3: TGTGCCAGCAGCTTACTTGGTTCGGCTGAAGCTTTCTTT.

This clonotype was observed a handful of times. The chain couples TRBV5-4 to TRBJ1-1; the match to TRBD1 covers 9 bases. The V gene end was trimmed by 4 bases and the J gene end by 8 bases; junction bases not matched to a gene: 3. Per germline, CDR1 SGHNT and CDR2 YYREEE (reference sequence). The CDR3 length is 12 residues. This CDR3 reads CASSTGTGEAFF. The CDR3 nucleotides read TGTGCCAGCAGCACCGGGACAGGGGAAGCTTTCTTT.

This clonotype occurred many times. The chain recombines TRBV6-5 with TRBJ1-1; D ambiguous. CDR3 size: 13 residues. Germline lookup yields CDR1 MNHEY and CDR2 SVGAGI. V gave up 4 bases and J gave up 0 bases, with 6 bases separating them. The CDR3 bases are TGTGCCAGCAGTTCCCGAATGAACACTGAAGCTTTCTTT. As protein: CASSSRMNTEAFF.